This TCR beta chain was observed in a study of technical replicates of blood from several donors. With 2 bases removed from V and 3 bases from J, the gap between germline ends came to 13 bases. This CDR3 is 16 amino acids long. Germline CDR1 reads SEHNR; CDR2 reads FQNEAQ (reference sequence). Method: immunoSEQ multiplex PCR; TCRdb's copy keeps in-frame clones and lacks some. There are around 13,000 clones in the sample; approximately 95% occur only once, and approximately 7.4% lies in the top ten. Sequenced material: PBMCs. This rearrangement joins TRBV7-9 to TRBJ2-2; possible D gene TRBD1, 5 bases. The source of this sequence is a human donor in good health. CDR3 protein: CASSLFQGGYTGELFF. The CDR3 DNA sequence: TGTGCCAGCAGCTTATTTCAGGGCGGTTACACCGGGGAGCTGTTTTTT.